Sequencing of this T cell receptor (beta chain) was carried out in a study of blood T cells in healthy people across ages (dated by TCRdb to the mid-2010s). Study-level background: In model experiments, roughly one uniquely barcoded TCR beta cDNA molecule per two T cells was captured by template switching. To track age-related changes in TCR beta repertoire diversity, the study relied on deep sequencing normalized with unique cDNA molecular identifiers. The donors were divided into four age groups: young (average 16 years), middle-aged (about 40), aged (about 60) and long-lived (82). To avoid experimental bias, donors of different ages were randomly spread across the sequencing lanes. Using the same blood draw, the study looked at two additional independent replicas of 1 million unique cDNA reads for two donors, one aged 18 to 30 and the other aged 80 or older.

Library method: 5' RACE. This sample was sequenced with an Illumina HiSeq 2500. A second roughly 6 to 12 cycle PCR used a sample-barcoded 5' primer and a J-beta primer mix. A template-switch 5' adaptor carrying 12 random nucleotides introduced a unique molecular identifier onto each TCR beta cDNA molecule. At least 2.5 million CDR3-containing paired-end reads were obtained from each sample. First-strand cDNA was synthesized from all RNA with the Mint cDNA synthesis kit, primed by a TRBC-specific oligonucleotide. Following uracil-DNA glycosylase treatment, a first 18-cycle PCR with universal primers M1SS and BC2_uni_R was performed on all cDNA. In the authors' own workflow: Normalization of each sample was performed by random selection of 1 million high-quality reads, each carrying a distinct molecular identifier. Instead of being binned into consensus sequences, reads that shared molecular identifiers were thrown out. CDR3 identification, clonotype clustering and error correction used MiTCR with a Q25 quality threshold and the strictest error-elimination algorithm. A nonparametric unseen species model with Euler transformation was used to estimate lower-bound total TCR beta diversity. TCRdb passed the public sequencing reads through fastp at Q25 and MiXCR, retaining productive beta sequences. Under each unique CDR3 protein, matching rows form one entry showing the most common genes and DNA. The V and J calls come from TCRdb's annotation, not from the publication. Within this sample are around 1.7 million distinct CDR3 sequences, with 28% of them counted one time only. 6.5% to 8.5% of the sample is taken by the ten largest.

The donors were around 39 Caucasian individuals from Russia, aged roughly 6 to 100 years, who were systemically healthy. About 10 milliliters of peripheral blood were collected from each donor into EDTA-treated Vacutainer tubes. PBMCs were isolated by Ficoll-Paque density-gradient centrifugation, with at least 7 million obtained per sample. Trizol reagent was used to extract total RNA from the PBMCs, yielding at least 6 micrograms per sample. For every donor, an aliquot of PBMCs went through flow cytometry to measure the percentages of naive CD45RAhigh/CD27high T cells. In regard to this clonotype: No cognate antigen has been identified for it. Base quality data are lacking; no much larger clone is found one base away.

V gives up 4 bases and J gives up 5 bases, and the segment between their germline ends measures 14 bases. From cysteine to phenylalanine, the CDR3 is 14 amino acids long. The CDR3 DNA has 42 bases and is translated from base 1. CDR1 is given as LNHDA and CDR2 as SQIVND, both from the germline V gene (reference sequence). On the study overall, not on this receptor specifically: There was a strong correlation between observed TCR beta diversity and the percentage of naive T cells measured by flow cytometry. Because profiling used bulk unsorted PBMCs, naive and antigen-experienced compartments could not be compared conclusively. Compared with the aged group, the long-lived group had more naive CD4+ T cells, fewer expanded clones and increased TCR diversity, suggesting age selection. Estimates of total diversity from one million sequenced T cells were regarded as lower bounds and underestimates. Because the CMV infection status of the donors was unknown, age-related changes in expanded clonotypes may potentially have been confounded. As age increased, observed TCR beta diversity per million T cells dropped in a roughly linear way, and a significant reduction was already evident by age 40.

Sequencing was performed on blood. The sequence was collected from a woman in her twenties or thirties in good health. The chain joins TRBV19 to TRBJ1-1; 5 matching bases give a weak D call of TRBD1. The CDR3 is CASSSDWGRTEAFF. The nucleotides read TGTGCCAGTAGTAGCGACTGGGGCAGGACTGAAGCTTTCTTT.